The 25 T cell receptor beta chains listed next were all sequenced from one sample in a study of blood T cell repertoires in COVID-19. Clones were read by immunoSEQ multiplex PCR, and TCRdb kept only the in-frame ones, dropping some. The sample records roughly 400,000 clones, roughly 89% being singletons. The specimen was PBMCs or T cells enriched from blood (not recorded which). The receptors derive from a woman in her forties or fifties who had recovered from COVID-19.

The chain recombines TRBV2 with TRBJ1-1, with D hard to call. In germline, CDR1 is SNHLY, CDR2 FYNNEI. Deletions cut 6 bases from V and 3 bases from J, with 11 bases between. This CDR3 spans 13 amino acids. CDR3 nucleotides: TGTGCCAGCAGCTTGATTCGGGACACTGAAGCTTTCTTT. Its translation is CASSLIRDTEAFF.

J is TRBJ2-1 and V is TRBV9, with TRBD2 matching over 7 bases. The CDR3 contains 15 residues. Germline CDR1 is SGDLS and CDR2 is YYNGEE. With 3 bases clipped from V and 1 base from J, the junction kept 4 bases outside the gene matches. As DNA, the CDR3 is TGTGCCAGCAGCGCCTCTAGCGGATCCTACAATGAGCAGTTCTTC. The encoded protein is CASSASSGSYNEQFF. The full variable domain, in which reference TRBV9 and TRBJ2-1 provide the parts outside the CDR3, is DSGVTQTPKHLITATGQRVTLRCSPRSGDLSVYWYQQSLDQGLQFLIQYYNGEERAKGNILERFSAQQFPDLHSELNLSSLELGDSALYFCASSASSGSYNEQFFGPGTRLTVL.

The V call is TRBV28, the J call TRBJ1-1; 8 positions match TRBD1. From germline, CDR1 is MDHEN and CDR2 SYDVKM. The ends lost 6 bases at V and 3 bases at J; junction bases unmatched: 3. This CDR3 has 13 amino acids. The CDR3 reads CASSSGQDTEAFF. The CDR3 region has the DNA TGTGCCAGCAGCTCGGGACAGGACACTGAAGCTTTCTTT.

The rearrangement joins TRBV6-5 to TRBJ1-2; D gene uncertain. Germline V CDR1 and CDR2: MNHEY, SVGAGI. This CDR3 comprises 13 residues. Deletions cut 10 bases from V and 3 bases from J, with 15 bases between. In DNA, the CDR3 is TGTGCCACCACCGGAGTTAACGACTATGGCTACACCTTC. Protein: CATTGVNDYGYTF.

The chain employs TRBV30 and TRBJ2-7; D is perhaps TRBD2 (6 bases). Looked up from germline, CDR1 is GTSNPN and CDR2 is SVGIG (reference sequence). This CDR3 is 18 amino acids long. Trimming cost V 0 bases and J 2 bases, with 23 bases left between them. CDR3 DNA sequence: TGTGCCTGGAGTGTAATTTTTAGCGGCATCAGAACACCCTACGAGCAGTACTTC. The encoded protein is CAWSVIFSGIRTPYEQYF.

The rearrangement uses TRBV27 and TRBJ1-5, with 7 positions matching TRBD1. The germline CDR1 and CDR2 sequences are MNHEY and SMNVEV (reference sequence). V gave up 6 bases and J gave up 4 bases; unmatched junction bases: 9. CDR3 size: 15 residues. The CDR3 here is CASRSQGQRNQPQHF. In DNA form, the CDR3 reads TGTGCCAGCAGGTCACAGGGACAGAGAAATCAGCCCCAGCATTTT.

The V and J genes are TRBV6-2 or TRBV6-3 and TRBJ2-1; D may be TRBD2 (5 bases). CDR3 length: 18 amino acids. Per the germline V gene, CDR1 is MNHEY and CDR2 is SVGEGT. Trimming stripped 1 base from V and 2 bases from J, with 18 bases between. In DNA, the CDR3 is TGTGCCAGCAGTTACTTGCCTTCGACTATGTTTGCCTACAATGAGCAGTTCTTC. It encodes CASSYLPSTMFAYNEQFF.

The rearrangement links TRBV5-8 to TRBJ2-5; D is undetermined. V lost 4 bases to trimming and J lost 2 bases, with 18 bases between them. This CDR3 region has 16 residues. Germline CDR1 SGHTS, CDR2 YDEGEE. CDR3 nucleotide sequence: TGTGCCAGCAGCCGCGGCAGCCAAATACCGCAAGAGACCCAGTACTTC. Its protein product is CASSRGSQIPQETQYF.

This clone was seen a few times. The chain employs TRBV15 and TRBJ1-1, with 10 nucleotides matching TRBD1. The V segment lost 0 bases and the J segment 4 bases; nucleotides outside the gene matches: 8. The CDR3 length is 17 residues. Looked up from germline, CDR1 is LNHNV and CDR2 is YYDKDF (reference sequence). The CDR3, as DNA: TGTGCCACCAGCAGAGATCTCGGACAGGGGGTAATCACTGAAGCTTTCTTT. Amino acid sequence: CATSRDLGQGVITEAFF. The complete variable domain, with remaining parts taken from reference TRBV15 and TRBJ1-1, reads DAMVIQNPRYQVTQFGKPVTLSCSQTLNHNVMYWYQQKSSQAPKLLFHYYDKDFNNEADTPDNFQSRRPNTSFCFLDIRSPGLGDTAMYLCATSRDLGQGVITEAFFGQGTRLTVV.

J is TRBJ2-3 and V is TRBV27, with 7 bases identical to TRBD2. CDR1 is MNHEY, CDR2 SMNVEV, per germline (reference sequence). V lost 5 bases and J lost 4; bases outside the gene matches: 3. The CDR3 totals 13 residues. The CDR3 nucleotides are TGTGCCAGCAGTGTACTAGCGCCAGATACGCAGTATTTT. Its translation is CASSVLAPDTQYF.

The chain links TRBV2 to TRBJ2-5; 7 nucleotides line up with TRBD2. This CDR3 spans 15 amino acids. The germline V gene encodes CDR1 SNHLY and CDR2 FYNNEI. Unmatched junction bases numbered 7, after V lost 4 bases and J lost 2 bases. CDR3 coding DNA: TGTGCCAGCAGTGTCAGCGGGGCGGAACAAGAGACCCAGTACTTC. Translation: CASSVSGAEQETQYF.

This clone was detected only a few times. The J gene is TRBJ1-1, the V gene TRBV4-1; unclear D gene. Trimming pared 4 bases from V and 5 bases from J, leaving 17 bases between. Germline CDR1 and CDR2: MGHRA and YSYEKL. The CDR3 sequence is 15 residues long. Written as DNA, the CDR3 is TGCGCCAGCAGCCCTACTCATCCAACAGTGACTGAAGCTTTCTTT. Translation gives CASSPTHPTVTEAFF.

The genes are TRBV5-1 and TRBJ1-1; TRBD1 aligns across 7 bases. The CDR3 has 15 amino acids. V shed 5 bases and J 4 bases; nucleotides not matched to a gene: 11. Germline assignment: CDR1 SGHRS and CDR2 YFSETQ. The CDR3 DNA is TGCGCCAGCAGTTTCTCCAAACAGGGGTCCACTGAAGCTTTCTTT. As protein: CASSFSKQGSTEAFF.

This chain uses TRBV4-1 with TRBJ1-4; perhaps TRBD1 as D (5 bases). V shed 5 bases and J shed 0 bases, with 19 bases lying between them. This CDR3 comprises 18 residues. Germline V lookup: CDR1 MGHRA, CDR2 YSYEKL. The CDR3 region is CASSTRGVRDSTNEKLFF. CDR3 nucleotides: TGCGCCAGCAGCACAAGGGGTGTCAGGGACTCAACTAATGAAAAACTGTTTTTT.

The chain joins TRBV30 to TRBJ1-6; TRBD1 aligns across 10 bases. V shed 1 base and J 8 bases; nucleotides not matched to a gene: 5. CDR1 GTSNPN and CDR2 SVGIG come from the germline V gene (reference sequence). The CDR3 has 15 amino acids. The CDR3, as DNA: TGTGCCTGGAGTGCGAAGACAGGGGGCGATTCACCCCTCCACTTT. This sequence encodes CAWSAKTGGDSPLHF. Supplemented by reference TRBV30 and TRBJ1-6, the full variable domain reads SQTIHQWPATLVQPVGSPLSLECTVEGTSNPNLYWYRQAAGRGLQLLFYSVGIGQISSEVPQNLSASRPQDRQFILSSKKLLLSDSGFYLCAWSAKTGGDSPLHFGNGTRLTVT.

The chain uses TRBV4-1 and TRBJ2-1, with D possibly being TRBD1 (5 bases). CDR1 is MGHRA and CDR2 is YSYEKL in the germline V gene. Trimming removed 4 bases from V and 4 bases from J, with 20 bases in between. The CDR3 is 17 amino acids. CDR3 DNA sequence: TGCGCCAGCAGCCGCCAACAGACAGTGGACGCTTACAATGAGCAGTTCTTC. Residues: CASSRQQTVDAYNEQFF.

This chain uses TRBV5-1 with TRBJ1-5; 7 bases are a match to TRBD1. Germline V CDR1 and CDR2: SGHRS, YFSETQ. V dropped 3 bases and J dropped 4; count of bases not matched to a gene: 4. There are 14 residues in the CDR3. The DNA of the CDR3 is TGCGCCAGCAGCTCGACAGGGATTAATCAGCCCCAGCATTTT. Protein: CASSSTGINQPQHF.

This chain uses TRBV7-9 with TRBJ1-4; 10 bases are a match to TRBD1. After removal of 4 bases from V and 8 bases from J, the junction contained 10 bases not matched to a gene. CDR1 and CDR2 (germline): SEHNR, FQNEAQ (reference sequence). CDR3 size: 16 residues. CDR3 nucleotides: TGTGCCAGCAGCTCCCAAGAGTGGGACAGGGGCGAAAAACTGTTTTTT. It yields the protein CASSSQEWDRGEKLFF.

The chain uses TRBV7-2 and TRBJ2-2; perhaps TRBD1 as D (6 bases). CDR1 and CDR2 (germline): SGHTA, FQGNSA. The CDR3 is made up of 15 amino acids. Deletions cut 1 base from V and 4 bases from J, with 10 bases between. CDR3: CASSLGGGVTGELFF. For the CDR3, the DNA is TGTGCCAGCAGCTTAGGAGGGGGTGTCACCGGGGAGCTGTTTTTT.

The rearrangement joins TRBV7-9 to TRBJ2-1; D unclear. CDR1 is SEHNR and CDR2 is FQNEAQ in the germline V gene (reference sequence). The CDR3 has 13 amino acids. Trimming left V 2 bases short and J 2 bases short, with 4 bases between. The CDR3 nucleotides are TGTGCCAGCAGCTTATCCACCTACAATGAGCAGTTCTTC. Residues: CASSLSTYNEQFF.

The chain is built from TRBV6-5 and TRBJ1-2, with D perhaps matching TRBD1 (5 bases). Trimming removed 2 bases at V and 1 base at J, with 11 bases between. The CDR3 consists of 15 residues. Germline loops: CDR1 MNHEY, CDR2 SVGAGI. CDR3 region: CASSYGAADNYGYTF. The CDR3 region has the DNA TGTGCCAGCAGTTACGGGGCAGCTGATAACTATGGCTACACCTTC.

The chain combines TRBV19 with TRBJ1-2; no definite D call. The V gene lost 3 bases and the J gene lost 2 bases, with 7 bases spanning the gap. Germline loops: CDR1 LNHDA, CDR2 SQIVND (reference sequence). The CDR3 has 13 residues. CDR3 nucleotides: TGTGCCAGTAGTATTACAGAGAACTATGGCTACACCTTC. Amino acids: CASSITENYGYTF.

The chain's CDR3 is CASSLGGGRGNTIYF. CDR3 sequence (DNA): TGTGCCAGCAGTTTAGGAGGGGGCCGGGGAAACACCATATATTTT. This sequence joins TRBV28 and TRBJ1-3, with 7 bases aligning to TRBD1. CDR3 length equals 15 residues. V shed 2 bases, J shed 4 bases, and the junction held 5 bases outside the gene matches. Germline values: CDR1 MDHEN, CDR2 SYDVKM.

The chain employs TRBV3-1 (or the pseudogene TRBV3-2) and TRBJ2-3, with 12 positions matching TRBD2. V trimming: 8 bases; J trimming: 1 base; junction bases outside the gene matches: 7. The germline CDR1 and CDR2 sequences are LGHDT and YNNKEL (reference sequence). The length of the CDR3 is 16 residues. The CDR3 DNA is TGTGCCAGCCGACCCGGGACTAGCGGGCGCACAGATACGCAGTATTTT. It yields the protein CASRPGTSGRTDTQYF.

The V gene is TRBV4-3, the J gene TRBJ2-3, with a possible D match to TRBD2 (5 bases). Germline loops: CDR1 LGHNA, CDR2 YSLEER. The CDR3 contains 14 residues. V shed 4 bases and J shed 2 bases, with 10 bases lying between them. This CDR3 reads CASSPSGFTDTQYF. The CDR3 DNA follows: TGCGCCAGCAGCCCATCGGGGTTCACAGATACGCAGTATTTT.